Below are 11 T cell receptor beta chains sequenced from a single sample in a study of molecular identifiers for immune sequencing clone quantification. TCRdb redid the calling of the PCR reads with MiXCR, one entry per CDR3 protein. The data show roughly 90,000 distinct CDR3 sequences, under 20% seen once. Specimen: naive CD8+ T cells from blood, with Jurkat cell RNA spiked in. Indicated subset: FACS-sorted CD8+CD4-CCR7+CD45RA+ naive T cells. All receptors come from a human donor in good health. Some libraries in this study had Jurkat cell RNA spiked in.

This clonotype has at least ten counts. This chain connects TRBV13 to TRBJ2-3; no reliable D call. Trimming pared 5 bases from V and 3 bases from J, leaving 15 bases between. Germline lookup yields CDR1 PRHDT and CDR2 FYEKMQ (reference sequence). This CDR3 is built from 15 residues. CDR3 residues: CASSPARPTTDTQYF. The CDR3 DNA sequence: TGTGCCAGCAGCCCCGCAAGGCCTACAACAGATACGCAGTATTTT.

This clonotype was observed at least ten times. The chain joins TRBV9 to TRBJ2-2; 9 bases map to TRBD2. The CDR3 length is 17 residues. The V and J ends lost 4 bases and 2 bases, in that order; junction bases with no gene match: 9. Germline loops: CDR1 SGDLS, CDR2 YYNGEE. CDR3 nucleotides: TGTGCCAGCAGCTCGAGGAGACTAGCGGAAAACACCGGGGAGCTGTTTTTT. Translated: CASSSRRLAENTGELFF.

Concerning this clonotype: This may come from a read error, since a much larger clone is one base off. The V call is TRBV24-1, the J call TRBJ2-3; 10 bases line up with TRBD2. The germline CDR1 and CDR2 sequences are KGHDR and SFDVKD. The CDR3 is 17 amino acids. The V gene end was trimmed by 4 bases and the J gene end by 4 bases; junction bases not matched to a gene: 10. CDR3 nucleotides: TGTGCCACCAGTGACTCAGAAAGCGGGAGGGACGCAGATACGCAGTATTTT. Encoded protein: CATSDSESGRDADTQYF.

In this sample, this clonotype turned up many times. The chain employs TRBV12-3 or TRBV12-4 and TRBJ1-5, with TRBD1 matching 7 bases. CDR3 length equals 18 residues. V dropped 5 bases and J dropped 0; count of bases not matched to a gene: 13. CDR3 amino acids: CASSHIRQGPDSNQPQHF. The DNA of the CDR3 is TGTGCCAGCAGTCATATAAGACAGGGCCCGGATAGCAATCAGCCCCAGCATTTT.

In this sample, this clonotype turned up many times. This chain uses TRBV5-4 with TRBJ1-3; D is unresolved. The germline gives CDR1 SGHNT, CDR2 YYREEE (reference sequence). The length of the CDR3 is 15 residues. The V gene lost 0 bases and the J gene lost 4 bases, with 11 bases spanning the gap. The CDR3 reads CASSLGANSGNTIYF. The CDR3 DNA is TGTGCCAGCAGCTTGGGGGCCAACTCAGGAAACACCATATATTTT.

This chain links TRBV5-1 with TRBJ2-7, with 9 nucleotides matching TRBD1. With 5 bases clipped from V and 2 bases from J, the junction kept 5 bases outside the gene matches. CDR1 and CDR2 (germline): SGHRS, YFSETQ. CDR3 length: 14 amino acids. The CDR3 reads CASRPGQGTYEQYF. CDR3 bases: TGCGCCAGCAGGCCGGGACAGGGCACCTACGAGCAGTACTTC.

In this sample, this clonotype turned up many times. The chain combines TRBV24-1 with TRBJ2-3; D remains unclear. Per the germline V gene, CDR1 is KGHDR and CDR2 is SFDVKD. V lost 2 bases and J 3 bases, leaving 8 bases between the germline ends. The CDR3 sequence is 14 residues long. CDR3 sequence (DNA): TGTGCCACCAGTGATTCGCTTAGAACAGATACGCAGTATTTT. Its protein product is CATSDSLRTDTQYF.

This clonotype was picked up many times. J is TRBJ1-1 and V is TRBV7-9; 8 nucleotides agree with TRBD1. Germline V gene data show CDR1 as SEHNR and CDR2 as FQNEAQ (reference sequence). Losses at the gene ends were 5 bases for V and 0 bases for J; bases not matched to a gene: 11. The CDR3 extends over 17 amino acids. The CDR3 is CASSPWTGTFLNTEAFF. The CDR3 DNA reads as TGTGCCAGCAGCCCCTGGACAGGGACGTTTTTGAACACTGAAGCTTTCTTT. Full variable domain (rest looked up from reference TRBV7-9 and TRBJ1-1): DTGVSQNPRHKITKRGQNVTFRCDPISEHNRLYWYRQTLGQGPEFLTYFQNEAQLEKSRLLSDRFSAERPKGSFSTLEIQRTEQGDSAMYLCASSPWTGTFLNTEAFFGQGTRLTVV.

For this clonotype: This may arise from a read error, as a much more abundant clone is one base away. The chain recombines TRBV19 with TRBJ2-1; the D call may be TRBD1 or TRBD2 (5 bases each). Germline values: CDR1 LNHDA, CDR2 SQIVND (reference sequence). V was trimmed by 5 bases and J by 8 bases, leaving 13 bases between them. There are 13 residues in the CDR3. CDR3 sequence reads: CASSDGAADEQFF. The CDR3 nucleotides read TGTGCCAGTAGTGACGGGGCTGCAGATGAGCAGTTCTTC.

In this sample, this clonotype turned up many times. V usage is TRBV27 and J usage is TRBJ2-7, with 8 positions matching TRBD1. Germline V gene sequence: CDR1 MNHEY, CDR2 SMNVEV (reference sequence). CDR3 length equals 15 residues. J was trimmed by 0 bases and V by 5 bases; bases with no gene match: 6. CDR3: CASSLWTGSSYEQYF. DNA for the CDR3: TGTGCCAGCAGTCTATGGACAGGGAGCTCCTACGAGCAGTACTTC.

This clonotype was counted ten times or more. The J gene is TRBJ1-1, the V gene TRBV29-1, with a tentative D call TRBD1 (6 bases). The V gene lost 0 bases and the J gene lost 2 bases, with 7 bases spanning the gap. CDR3 length equals 13 residues. CDR1 and CDR2 (germline): SQVTM, ANQGSEA. The CDR3 loop reads CSVEEGANTEAFF. CDR3 bases: TGCAGCGTTGAAGAGGGGGCCAACACTGAAGCTTTCTTT. Full variable domain (remainder filled in from reference TRBV29-1 and TRBJ1-1): SAVISQKPSRDICQRGTSLTIQCQVDSQVTMMFWYRQQPGQSLTLIATANQGSEATYESGFVIDKFPISRPNLTFSTLTVSNMSPEDSSIYLCSVEEGANTEAFFGQGTRLTVV.